These 18 T cell receptor beta chains originate from one sample sequenced in a study of blood T cell repertoires in COVID-19. The assay was immunoSEQ multiplex PCR, and TCRdb's table has in-frame clones only and misses some. This table has 350,000 to 450,000 clones, around 92% appearing once. The sample taken for sequencing was peripheral blood. These TCRs come from a man in his forties with acute or convalescent COVID-19.

The chain joins TRBV19 to TRBJ1-2; the match to TRBD1 covers 9 bases. V lost 9 bases to trimming and J lost 4 bases; unmatched junction nucleotides: 6. The germline V gene encodes CDR1 LNHDA and CDR2 SQIVND (reference sequence). The CDR3 is 13 amino acids. DNA for the CDR3: TGTGCCAGCCGGGTACAGGGGGCCTATGGCTACACCTTC. It is translated as CASRVQGAYGYTF.

The CDR3, as DNA: TGTGCCAGCACCTTGGCAAGGGTGGGAGCGAGCGGGACCCAGTACTTC. It translates to CASTLARVGASGTQYF. The rearrangement links TRBV13 to TRBJ2-5; D is perhaps TRBD2 (5 bases). Germline values: CDR1 PRHDT, CDR2 FYEKMQ (reference sequence). With 7 bases removed from V and 7 bases from J, the gap between germline ends came to 25 bases. The CDR3 is made up of 16 amino acids.

The chain links TRBV28 to TRBJ2-6, with a tentative D call TRBD2 (5 bases). Per germline, CDR1 MDHEN and CDR2 SYDVKM. The CDR3 spans 19 residues. Trimming removed 5 bases from V and 0 bases from J, with 20 bases in between. The CDR3: CASSPSLSRGSSGANVLTF. For the CDR3, the DNA is TGTGCCAGCAGTCCTAGTTTGAGCCGGGGTTCCTCTGGGGCCAACGTCCTGACTTTC.

DNA for the CDR3: TGTGCCAGCAGTACCAGGACGGGGGGTAATGAAAAACTGTTTTTT. Translation gives CASSTRTGGNEKLFF. The chain employs TRBV25-1 and TRBJ1-4, with a tentative D call TRBD1 (5 bases). Germline assignment: CDR1 MGHDK and CDR2 SYGVNS. V lost 5 bases and J 4 bases, leaving 14 bases between the germline ends. The CDR3 length is 15 residues.

This rearrangement joins TRBV5-1 to TRBJ1-1; possibly TRBD1 for D (6 bases). The CDR3 consists of 13 residues. V was clipped by 10 bases and J by 1 base, with 14 bases between them. Germline lookup yields CDR1 SGHRS and CDR2 YFSETQ. CDR3 in DNA: TGCGCCTCTACCCAGGGGACGAACACTGAAGCTTTCTTT. Its translation: CASTQGTNTEAFF.

V gene TRBV6-2 or TRBV6-3 combines with J gene TRBJ2-7, with 9 bases fitting TRBD1. V lost 4 bases, J lost 3 bases, and 7 bases stayed unmatched. Looked up from germline, CDR1 is MNHEY and CDR2 is SVGEGT. There are 15 residues in the CDR3. In nucleotides, the CDR3 is TGTGCCAGCAGTTTTGACAGGGGGTTCGTCTACGAGCAGTACTTC. Encoded protein: CASSFDRGFVYEQYF.

CDR3 sequence: CASSQVRDRNSPLHF. The CDR3 nucleotides are TGTGCCAGCAGCCAAGTACGGGACAGAAATTCACCCCTCCACTTT. This chain joins TRBV3-1 (or the pseudogene TRBV3-2) and TRBJ1-6; 7 nucleotides match TRBD1. The CDR3 length is 15 residues. V shed 1 base, J shed 7 bases, and the junction held 4 bases outside the gene matches. Looked up from germline, CDR1 is LGHDT and CDR2 is YNNKEL (reference sequence).

The sample holds a few counts of this clone. The chain employs TRBV15 and TRBJ1-3; 7 bases fit TRBD1. V shed 0 bases, J shed 4 bases, and the junction held 3 bases outside the gene matches. Per the germline V gene, CDR1 is LNHNV and CDR2 is YYDKDF (reference sequence). The CDR3 runs to 15 residues. CDR3 residues: CATSRDGTAGNTIYF. The CDR3 DNA reads TGTGCCACCAGCAGAGATGGGACAGCCGGAAACACCATATATTTT.

The chain's CDR3 is CASSQVGSSYNSPLHF. DNA for the CDR3: TGCGCCAGCAGCCAAGTAGGGAGCTCCTATAATTCACCCCTCCACTTT. V is TRBV4-1 and J is TRBJ1-6; the D is unclear. This CDR3 comprises 16 residues. V lost 1 base and J 0 bases, leaving 7 bases between the germline ends. Germline V gene data show CDR1 as MGHRA and CDR2 as YSYEKL.

The gene calls are TRBV21-1 and TRBJ1-5; whether TRBD1, the table's D call, matches the DNA was not checked. TRBV21-1 is deemed a pseudogene. This CDR3 comprises 12 residues. The CDR3, as DNA: TGTGCCAGCTACCCCCAGAATCAGCCCCAGCATTTT. Translation: CASYPQNQPQHF.

This rearrangement joins TRBV4-2 to TRBJ2-7; D is undetermined. The ends were cut back, 0 bases at V and 0 bases at J, with 15 bases in the middle. Germline loops: CDR1 LGHNA, CDR2 YNFKEQ. The CDR3 extends over 17 amino acids. CDR3 region: CASSQDPYSSTSYEQYF. In DNA, the CDR3 is TGTGCCAGCAGCCAAGATCCCTATAGCTCCACCTCCTACGAGCAGTACTTC.

Of note for this clone: A far larger clone differs by one base, so this is likely a read error. DNA of the CDR3: TGTGCCAGCAGTTCCCAGGGGGCTGGGGCCAACGTCCTGACTTTC. It is translated as CASSSQGAGANVLTF. The chain couples TRBV2 to TRBJ2-6; 7 bases are a match to TRBD1. Germline loops: CDR1 SNHLY, CDR2 FYNNEI. There are 15 residues in the CDR3. After removal of 5 bases from V and 2 bases from J, the junction contained 3 bases not matched to a gene.

The genes are TRBV4-3 and TRBJ2-5, with 8 nucleotides matching TRBD1. Losses at the gene ends were 0 bases for V and 7 bases for J; bases not matched to a gene: 7. The CDR3 is 15 amino acids. Germline CDR1 and CDR2: LGHNA and YSLEER. The CDR3 spells CASSQDRQGAGTQYF. In DNA form, the CDR3 reads TGCGCCAGCAGCCAAGATCGGCAGGGGGCAGGGACCCAGTACTTC.

The genes are TRBV3-1 (or the pseudogene TRBV3-2) and TRBJ1-1; tentative D call: TRBD1 (5 bases). Per germline, CDR1 LGHDT and CDR2 YNNKEL (reference sequence). The CDR3 runs 12 residues. V lost 4 bases to trimming and J lost 10 bases, with 13 bases between them. The chain's CDR3 is CASSLSGGGAFF. The CDR3 region has the DNA TGTGCCAGCAGCCTATCCGGGGGGGGAGCTTTCTTT.

The chain links TRBV20-1 to TRBJ2-5; the match to TRBD1 covers 10 bases. Germline loops: CDR1 DFQATT, CDR2 SNEGSKA (reference sequence). Losses at the gene ends were 3 bases for V and 4 bases for J; bases not matched to a gene: 5. There are 14 residues in the CDR3. CDR3 nucleotides: TGCAGTGCTAGTGTCGACAGGGGGCGAGAGACCCAGTACTTC. Translation: CSASVDRGRETQYF.

The V gene is TRBV18, the J gene TRBJ2-7, with 7 bases fitting TRBD1. The CDR3 is 15 amino acids. The ends lost 3 bases at V and 5 bases at J; junction bases unmatched: 10. Germline V gene lookup returns CDR1 KGHSH and CDR2 LQKENI. For the CDR3, the DNA is TGTGCCAGCTCACCGACGTTTGGGACAGTTAACGAGCAGTACTTC. This sequence encodes CASSPTFGTVNEQYF. Looking up the rest from reference TRBV18 and TRBJ2-7 gives the full variable domain: NAGVMQNPRHLVRRRGQEARLRCSPMKGHSHVYWYRQLPEEGLKFMVYLQKENIIDESGMPKERFSAEFPKEGPSILRIQQVVRGDSAAYFCASSPTFGTVNEQYFGPGTRLTVT.

Details on this clone: Other DNA sequences of this sample code for an identical CDR3. The chain links TRBV4-1 to TRBJ1-5; TRBD1 might be the D (6 bases). The V end lost 1 base, the J end lost 4 bases, and 14 bases lay between the germline ends. Germline values: CDR1 MGHRA, CDR2 YSYEKL. This CDR3 region has 16 residues. The CDR3 loop is CASSQVSLGGNQPQHF. The CDR3 region has the DNA TGCGCCAGCAGCCAAGTTAGTCTAGGGGGTAATCAGCCCCAGCATTTT.

This chain connects TRBV7-9 to TRBJ2-5; possibly TRBD2 for D (5 bases). This CDR3 comprises 14 residues. V shed 3 bases and J shed 1 base, with 9 bases lying between them. Germline loops: CDR1 SEHNR, CDR2 FQNEAQ (reference sequence). This CDR3 is CASSFSGSQETQYF. The CDR3 DNA reads as TGTGCCAGCAGCTTTTCGGGGTCCCAAGAGACCCAGTACTTC.